Listed here are 24 T cell receptor beta chains from one sample, sequenced in a study of shared clonotypes between healthy human individuals. Naive CD8 cells were CD45RO-negative, positively selected for CCR7, excluding terminally differentiated effector memory CD45RA+ cells. Using immunoSEQ multiplex PCR, the repertoire was profiled, and TCRdb retains in-frame clones only, with some absent. The sample lists hundreds of thousands of clones; approximately 96% were seen once. The sequencing sample was made of naive CD8+ T cells sorted from blood. The receptors originated from a woman under 40 in good health.

This chain connects TRBV7-7 to TRBJ2-1; 11 bases fit TRBD2. The V gene end was trimmed by 6 bases and the J gene end by 8 bases; junction bases not matched to a gene: 9. Germline-derived CDR1 and CDR2 are SSHAT and FNYEAQ (reference sequence). The CDR3 consists of 15 residues. The CDR3 here is CASSPTSGILDEQFF. DNA of the CDR3: TGTGCCAGCAGTCCGACTAGCGGGATACTCGATGAGCAGTTCTTC. Full variable domain (outside the CDR3, taken from reference TRBV7-7 and TRBJ2-1): GAGVSQSPRYKVTKRGQDVTLRCDPISSHATLYWYQQALGQGPEFLTYFNYEAQPDKSGLPSDRFSAERPEGSISTLTIQRTEQRDSAMYRCASSPTSGILDEQFFGPGTRLTVL.

The J gene is TRBJ2-3, the V gene TRBV5-1; D possibly uses TRBD1 or TRBD2 (5 bases each). Germline CDR1 is SGHRS and CDR2 is YFSETQ. Deletions cut 0 bases from V and 0 bases from J, with 11 bases between. The CDR3 has 16 residues. The CDR3 reads CASSLGDRPSTDTQYF. The CDR3 DNA reads as TGCGCCAGCAGCTTGGGGGACCGGCCTAGCACAGATACGCAGTATTTT.

The rearrangement links TRBV19 to TRBJ2-3; 9 nucleotides match TRBD2. Per the germline V gene, CDR1 is LNHDA and CDR2 is SQIVND (reference sequence). V trimming: 10 bases; J trimming: 6 bases; junction bases outside the gene matches: 11. CDR3 size: 14 residues. This CDR3 is CATKGTSRADTQYF. The CDR3 DNA is TGTGCCACCAAAGGGACTAGCCGGGCGGATACGCAGTATTTT.

This chain links TRBV14 with TRBJ2-3; 9 bases match TRBD2. V lost 3 bases and J lost 7; bases outside the gene matches: 11. The CDR3 is 16 residues long. In germline, CDR1 is SGHDN, CDR2 FVKESK. CDR3 residues: CASSQSLAGTRNTQYF. The CDR3 DNA reads as TGTGCCAGCAGCCAGAGCCTAGCGGGAACAAGAAATACGCAGTATTTT.

The V gene is TRBV7-9, the J gene TRBJ1-1; 8 bases fit TRBD1. The junction had 9 bases not matched to a gene; V was cut back by 0 bases and J by 3 bases. Per the germline V gene, CDR1 is SEHNR and CDR2 is FQNEAQ (reference sequence). This CDR3 contains 17 residues. CDR3 loop: CASSLAPTGGSDTEAFF. CDR3 sequence (DNA): TGTGCCAGCAGCTTAGCGCCCACAGGGGGTTCCGACACTGAAGCTTTCTTT. Filled out from reference TRBV7-9 and TRBJ1-1, the complete variable domain reads DTGVSQNPRHKITKRGQNVTFRCDPISEHNRLYWYRQTLGQGPEFLTYFQNEAQLEKSRLLSDRFSAERPKGSFSTLEIQRTEQGDSAMYLCASSLAPTGGSDTEAFFGQGTRLTVV.

This clone has only one observation. The chain carries TRBV4-1 and TRBJ2-3, with 8 bases lining up with TRBD2. CDR3 length: 17 amino acids. The trim removed 3 bases at V and 5 bases at J, leaving 13 bases unmatched. The V gene's germline CDR1 is MGHRA and CDR2 YSYEKL. This CDR3 is CASSQFRGGLEKDTQYF. The CDR3 DNA follows: TGCGCCAGCAGCCAGTTCCGGGGGGGACTCGAGAAAGATACGCAGTATTTT.

This CDR3 reads CASSPGISYEQYF. CDR3 nucleotides: TGTGCCAGCAGCCCCGGAATCTCCTACGAGCAGTACTTC. This sequence joins TRBV2 and TRBJ2-7; D unresolved. Deletions cut 6 bases from V and 0 bases from J, with 9 bases between. The CDR3 totals 13 residues. In germline, CDR1 is SNHLY, CDR2 FYNNEI.

The rearrangement links TRBV7-9 to TRBJ2-1; weak D call: TRBD1 (7 bases). The CDR3 runs to 10 residues. From germline, CDR1 is SEHNR and CDR2 FQNEAQ (reference sequence). Trimming shortened V by 10 bases and J by 14 bases, and 15 bases separated the two germline ends. The CDR3 region is CAMEGDREFF. The CDR3 DNA reads as TGTGCCATGGAGGGGGACAGAGAGTTCTTC.

Turning to this clone: Other nucleotide sequences in the sample specify the same CDR3. The rearrangement links TRBV6-6 to TRBJ2-3; D not certain. The V gene's germline CDR1 is MNHNY and CDR2 SVGAGI (reference sequence). V lost 0 bases and J 2 bases, leaving 3 bases between the germline ends. This CDR3 is 13 amino acids long. Written as DNA, the CDR3 is TGTGCCAGCAGTTACTCCAACACAGATACGCAGTATTTT. Amino acids: CASSYSNTDTQYF.

With regard to this clone: Germline is not matched at one junction end, which may reflect a read error. The chain is built from TRBV13 and TRBJ2-5; either TRBD1 or TRBD2 may fit D (5 bases each). The J call may be incorrect, as the DNA end agrees better with TRBJ2-7. The germline CDR1 and CDR2 sequences are PRHDT and FYEKMQ (reference sequence). The CDR3 spans 15 residues. CDR3 amino acids: CASTATGPLSSEQYF. The CDR3 nucleotides are TGTGCCAGCACCGCCACGGGACCCCTTTCCTCCGAGCAGTACTTC.

The chain links TRBV7-9 to TRBJ2-5; D is uncertain. Germline CDR1 reads SEHNR; CDR2 reads FQNEAQ (reference sequence). CDR3 length equals 14 residues. Trimming took off 3 bases at V and 0 bases at J, with 8 bases between the two ends. CDR3 bases: TGTGCCAGCAGCTTTGTTGGGTACCAAGAGACCCAGTACTTC. This translates into CASSFVGYQETQYF.

This clone has only one observation. The CDR3 reads CASSLSGAGFYTEAFF. The DNA for the CDR3 is TGTGCCAGCAGCTTAAGCGGAGCGGGGTTTTACACTGAAGCTTTCTTT. This chain links TRBV11-2 with TRBJ1-1; D is uncertain. Germline-derived CDR1 and CDR2 are SGHAT and FQNNGV. The CDR3 is made up of 16 amino acids. Trimming removed 2 bases at V and 3 bases at J, with 16 bases between.

This sequence joins TRBV19 and TRBJ2-3; 12 bases fit TRBD2. This CDR3 spans 16 amino acids. Germline V gene lookup returns CDR1 LNHDA and CDR2 SQIVND (reference sequence). The V and J ends lost 4 bases and 3 bases, in that order; junction bases with no gene match: 5. The CDR3: CASSTMTSGRTDTQYF. The DNA of the CDR3 is TGTGCCAGTAGTACGATGACTAGCGGGAGAACAGATACGCAGTATTTT.

The chain recombines TRBV28 with TRBJ1-1; D remains ambiguous. Germline V gene sequence: CDR1 MDHEN, CDR2 SYDVKM. With 3 bases removed from V and 8 bases from J, the gap between germline ends came to 13 bases. This CDR3 is 13 amino acids long. The CDR3 sequence is CASSFNLRGEAFF. CDR3 sequence (DNA): TGTGCCAGCAGTTTTAACCTGCGCGGCGAAGCTTTCTTT.

The V gene is TRBV6-5, the J gene TRBJ2-3; D could derive from TRBD1 or TRBD2 (6 bases each). The germline gives CDR1 MNHEY, CDR2 SVGAGI. The CDR3 runs 15 residues. Trimming stripped 2 bases from V and 1 base from J, with 10 bases between. The CDR3 DNA follows: TGTGCCAGCAGTTACGGGGGGCGCGGCACAGATACGCAGTATTTT. Translated: CASSYGGRGTDTQYF.

This clone was counted once. V and J are TRBV27 and TRBJ2-5; 7 bases match TRBD2. The CDR3 covers 14 residues. Germline CDR1 MNHEY, CDR2 SMNVEV (reference sequence). V gave up 5 bases and J gave up 11 bases; unmatched junction bases: 14. CDR3 residues: CASSLLAPSGEQYF. CDR3 in DNA: TGTGCCAGCAGTCTACTAGCGCCCAGTGGTGAGCAGTACTTC.

The rearrangement links TRBV6-1 to TRBJ1-5; D is possibly TRBD1 (5 bases). The germline V gene has CDR1 MNHNS and CDR2 SASEGT. The CDR3 extends over 14 amino acids. V lost 6 bases and J lost 5, with 14 bases in between. The CDR3 loop is CASREDTMYQPQHF. In DNA form, the CDR3 reads TGTGCCAGCAGGGAGGACACAATGTATCAGCCCCAGCATTTT.

This chain joins TRBV7-9 and TRBJ2-3; 10 bases match TRBD2. The CDR3 is 15 amino acids. Per germline, CDR1 SEHNR and CDR2 FQNEAQ (reference sequence). J was trimmed by 3 bases and V by 3 bases; bases with no gene match: 3. The CDR3 coding sequence is TGTGCCAGCAGCTTTGCTAGCGGGAGAACAGATACGCAGTATTTT. Protein: CASSFASGRTDTQYF.

This chain links TRBV4-1 with TRBJ1-2; no firm D call. Germline assignment: CDR1 MGHRA and CDR2 YSYEKL. Trimming removed 1 base from V and 4 bases from J, with 10 bases in between. This CDR3 has 14 amino acids. CDR3 coding DNA: TGCGCCAGCAGCCAAGCACCGGATACCTATGGCTACACCTTC. Its translation: CASSQAPDTYGYTF.

The sample holds one count of this clone. The chain is built from TRBV13 and TRBJ2-4; 10 bases align to TRBD2. V shed 3 bases, J shed 7 bases, and the junction held 6 bases outside the gene matches. CDR1 and CDR2 (germline): PRHDT, FYEKMQ (reference sequence). The CDR3 extends over 15 amino acids. The CDR3 reads CASSLRPLAGNIQYF. The CDR3 coding sequence is TGTGCCAGCAGCTTGCGTCCACTAGCGGGGAACATTCAGTACTTC.

The chain carries TRBV5-4 and TRBJ1-1; 9 nucleotides match TRBD1. Per germline, CDR1 SGHNT and CDR2 YYREEE (reference sequence). Trimming cost V 2 bases and J 4 bases; bases outside gene matches: 9. The CDR3 extends over 16 amino acids. The CDR3: CASSFPRTGVSTEAFF. In DNA, the CDR3 is TGTGCCAGCAGCTTTCCCCGGACAGGGGTTTCCACTGAAGCTTTCTTT.

Only one count was recorded for this clone. The same CDR3 is also encoded by other DNA sequences in this sample. The rearrangement uses TRBV7-6 and TRBJ2-1; D is perhaps TRBD2 (5 bases). Trimming took 0 bases from V and 4 from J, leaving 7 bases between them. Germline values: CDR1 SGHVS, CDR2 FNYEAQ. This CDR3 has 14 residues. CDR3 sequence: CASSLAGSYNEQFF. Here the CDR3 DNA reads TGTGCCAGCAGCTTAGCGGGGAGTTACAATGAGCAGTTCTTC.

The CDR3 protein is CASGWTAEAGELFF. The CDR3 DNA follows: TGTGCCAGCGGTTGGACTGCAGAAGCCGGGGAGCTGTTTTTT. The chain recombines TRBV6-5 with TRBJ2-2; maybe TRBD2 (5 bases). Germline lookup yields CDR1 MNHEY and CDR2 SVGAGI. This CDR3 is 14 amino acids long. Trimming removed 8 bases from V and 6 bases from J, with 16 bases in between.

The V call is TRBV25-1, the J call TRBJ2-7; unclear D gene. Germline lookup yields CDR1 MGHDK and CDR2 SYGVNS. Trimming shortened V by 0 bases and J by 5 bases, and 8 bases separated the two germline ends. This CDR3 has 13 residues. The DNA of the CDR3 is TGTGCCAGCAGTGAATACCCTTCCGACGAGCAGTACTTC. It is translated as CASSEYPSDEQYF.